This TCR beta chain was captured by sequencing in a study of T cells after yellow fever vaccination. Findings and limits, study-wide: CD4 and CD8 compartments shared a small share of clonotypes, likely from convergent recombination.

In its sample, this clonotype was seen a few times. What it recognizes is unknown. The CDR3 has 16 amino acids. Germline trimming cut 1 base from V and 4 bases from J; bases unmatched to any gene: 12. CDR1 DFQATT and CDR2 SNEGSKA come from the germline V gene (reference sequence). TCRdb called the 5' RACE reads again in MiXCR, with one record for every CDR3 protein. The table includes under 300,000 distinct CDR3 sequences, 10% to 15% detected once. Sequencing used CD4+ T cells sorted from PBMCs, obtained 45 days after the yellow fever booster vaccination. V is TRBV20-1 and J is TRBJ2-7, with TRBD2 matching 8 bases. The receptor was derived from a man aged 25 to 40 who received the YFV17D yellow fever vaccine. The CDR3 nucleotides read TGCAGTGCTAGAGTTAGGGAATTAGCGGGAAGATACGAGCAGTACTTC. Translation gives CSARVRELAGRYEQYF.